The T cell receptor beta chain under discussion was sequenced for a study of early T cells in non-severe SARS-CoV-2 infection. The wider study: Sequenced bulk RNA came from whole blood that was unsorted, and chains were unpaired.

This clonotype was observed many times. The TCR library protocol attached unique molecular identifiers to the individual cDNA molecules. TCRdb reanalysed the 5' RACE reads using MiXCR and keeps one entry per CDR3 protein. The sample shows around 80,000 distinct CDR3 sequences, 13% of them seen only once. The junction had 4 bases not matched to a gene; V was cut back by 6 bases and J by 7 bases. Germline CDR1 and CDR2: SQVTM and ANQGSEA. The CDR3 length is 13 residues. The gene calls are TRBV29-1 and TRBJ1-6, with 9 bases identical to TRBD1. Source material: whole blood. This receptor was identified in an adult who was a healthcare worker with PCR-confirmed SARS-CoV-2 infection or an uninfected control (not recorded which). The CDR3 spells CSVGQGLNSPLHF. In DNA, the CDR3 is TGCAGCGTCGGACAGGGGTTGAATTCACCCCTCCACTTT.